This T cell receptor beta chain was obtained from a study of early T cells in non-severe SARS-CoV-2 infection. Background on the study: The input, bulk RNA from unsorted whole blood, was sequenced, and chains were unpaired.

This clonotype was detected many times. What it binds is unknown. The CDR3 extends over 15 amino acids. Germline assignment: CDR1 DFQATT and CDR2 SNEGSKA (reference sequence). The V gene lost 3 bases and the J gene lost 0 bases, with 14 bases spanning the gap. Study observations and caveats: Private and CD4 specificities were missed by VDJdb matching, which favored anti-spike CD8 responses.

Separate cDNA molecules each had unique molecular identifiers attached to them. TCRdb processed the 5' RACE reads anew with MiXCR; each CDR3 protein has one entry. The sample holds more than 75,000 distinct CDR3 sequences, around 15% seen once. V and J are TRBV20-1 and TRBJ1-1; D uncertain. The sequenced material came from whole blood. The TCR originated in an adult who was a healthcare worker with PCR-confirmed SARS-CoV-2 infection or an uninfected control (not recorded which). This chain's CDR3 is CSASLAQVMNTEAFF. For the CDR3, the DNA is TGCAGTGCTAGTCTTGCCCAGGTTATGAACACTGAAGCTTTCTTT.